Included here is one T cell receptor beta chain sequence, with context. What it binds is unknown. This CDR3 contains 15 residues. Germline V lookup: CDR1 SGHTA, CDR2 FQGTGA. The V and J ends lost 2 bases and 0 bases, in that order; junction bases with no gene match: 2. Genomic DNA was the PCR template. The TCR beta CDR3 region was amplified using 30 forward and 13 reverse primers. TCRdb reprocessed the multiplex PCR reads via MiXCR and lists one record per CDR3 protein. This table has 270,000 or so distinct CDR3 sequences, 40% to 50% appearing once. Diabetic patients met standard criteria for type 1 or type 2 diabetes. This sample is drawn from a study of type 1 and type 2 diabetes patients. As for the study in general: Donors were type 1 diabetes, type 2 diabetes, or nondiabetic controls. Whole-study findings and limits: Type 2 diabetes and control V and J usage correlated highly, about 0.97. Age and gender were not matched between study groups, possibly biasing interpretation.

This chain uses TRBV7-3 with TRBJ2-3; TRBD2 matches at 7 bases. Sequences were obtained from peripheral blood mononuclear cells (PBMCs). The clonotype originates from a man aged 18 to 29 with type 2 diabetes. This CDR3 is CASSLVGGSTDTQYF. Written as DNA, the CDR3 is TGTGCCAGCAGCTTAGTGGGGGGGAGCACAGATACGCAGTATTTT.